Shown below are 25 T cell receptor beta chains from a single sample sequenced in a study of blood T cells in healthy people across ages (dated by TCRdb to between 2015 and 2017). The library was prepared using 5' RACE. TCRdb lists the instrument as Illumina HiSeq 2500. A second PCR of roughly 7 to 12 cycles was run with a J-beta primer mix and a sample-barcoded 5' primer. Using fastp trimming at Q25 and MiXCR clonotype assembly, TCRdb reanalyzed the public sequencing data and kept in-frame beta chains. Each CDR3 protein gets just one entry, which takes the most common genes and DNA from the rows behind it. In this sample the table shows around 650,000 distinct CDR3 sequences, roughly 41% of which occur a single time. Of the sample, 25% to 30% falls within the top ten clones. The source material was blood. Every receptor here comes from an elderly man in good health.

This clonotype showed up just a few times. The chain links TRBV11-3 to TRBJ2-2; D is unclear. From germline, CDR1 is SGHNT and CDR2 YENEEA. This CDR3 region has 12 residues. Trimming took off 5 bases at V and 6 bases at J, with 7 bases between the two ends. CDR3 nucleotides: TGTGCCAGCAGCCGACTGGCCGGGGAGCTGTTTTTT. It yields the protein CASSRLAGELFF.

In DNA form, the CDR3 reads TGTGCCAGCAGCCAAGACACTGGACTAGCGGGAGGGGGTGAGCAGTTCTTC. This gives the protein CASSQDTGLAGGGEQFF. This chain links TRBV14 with TRBJ2-1, with 15 positions matching TRBD2. The CDR3 loop spans 17 amino acids. V shed 0 bases and J 9 bases; nucleotides not matched to a gene: 6. The V gene's germline CDR1 is SGHDN and CDR2 FVKESK.

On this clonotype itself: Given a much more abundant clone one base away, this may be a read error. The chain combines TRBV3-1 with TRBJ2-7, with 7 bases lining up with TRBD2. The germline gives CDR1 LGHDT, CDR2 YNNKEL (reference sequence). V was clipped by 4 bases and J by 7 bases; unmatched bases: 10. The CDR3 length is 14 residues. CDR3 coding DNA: TGTGCCAGCAGCCGCGGGGGATCCTACAATGAGCAGTACTTC. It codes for CASSRGGSYNEQYF.

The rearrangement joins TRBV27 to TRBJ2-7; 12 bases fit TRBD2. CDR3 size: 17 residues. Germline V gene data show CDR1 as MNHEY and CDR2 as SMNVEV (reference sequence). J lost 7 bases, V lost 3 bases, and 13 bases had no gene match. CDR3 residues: CASSFLSSGRAGNEQYF. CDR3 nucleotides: TGTGCCAGCAGTTTCCTTTCTAGCGGGAGGGCCGGCAATGAGCAGTACTTC.

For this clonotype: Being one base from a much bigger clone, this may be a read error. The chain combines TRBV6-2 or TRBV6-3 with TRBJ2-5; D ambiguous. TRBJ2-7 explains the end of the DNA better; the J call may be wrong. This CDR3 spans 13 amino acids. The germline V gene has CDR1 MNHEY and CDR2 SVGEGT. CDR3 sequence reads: CAGSTPNSYEQYF. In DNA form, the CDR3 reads TGTGCCGGCAGTACTCCAAATTCCTACGAGCAGTACTTC.

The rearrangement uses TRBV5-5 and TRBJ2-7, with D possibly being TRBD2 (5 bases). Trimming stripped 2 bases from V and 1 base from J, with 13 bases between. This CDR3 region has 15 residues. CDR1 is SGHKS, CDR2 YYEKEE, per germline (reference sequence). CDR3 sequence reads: CASSFEGTTSYEQYF. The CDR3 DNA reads TGTGCCAGCAGCTTTGAGGGAACGACGTCCTACGAGCAGTACTTC.

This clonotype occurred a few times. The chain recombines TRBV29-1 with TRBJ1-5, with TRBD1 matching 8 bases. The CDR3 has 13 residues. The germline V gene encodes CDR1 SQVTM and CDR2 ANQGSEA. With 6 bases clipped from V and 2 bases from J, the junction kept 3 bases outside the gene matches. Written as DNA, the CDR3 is TGCAGCGTAACGGACAGGGGCAATCAGCCCCAGCATTTT. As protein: CSVTDRGNQPQHF.

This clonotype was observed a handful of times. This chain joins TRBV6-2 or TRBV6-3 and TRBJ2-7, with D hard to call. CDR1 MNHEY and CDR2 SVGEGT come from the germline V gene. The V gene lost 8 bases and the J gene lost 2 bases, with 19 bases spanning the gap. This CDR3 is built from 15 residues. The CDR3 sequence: CASAYLGYKTYEQYF. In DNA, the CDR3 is TGTGCCAGCGCTTATCTCGGGTACAAGACCTACGAGCAGTACTTC.

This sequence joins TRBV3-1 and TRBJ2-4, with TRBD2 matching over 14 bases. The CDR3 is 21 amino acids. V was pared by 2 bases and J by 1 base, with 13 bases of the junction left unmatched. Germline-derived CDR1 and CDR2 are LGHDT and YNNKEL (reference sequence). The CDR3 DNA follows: TGTGCCAGCAGCCAACCTCTCCCGGGACTAGCGGGAGTCAAGGCCAAAAACATTCAGTACTTC. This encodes CASSQPLPGLAGVKAKNIQYF.

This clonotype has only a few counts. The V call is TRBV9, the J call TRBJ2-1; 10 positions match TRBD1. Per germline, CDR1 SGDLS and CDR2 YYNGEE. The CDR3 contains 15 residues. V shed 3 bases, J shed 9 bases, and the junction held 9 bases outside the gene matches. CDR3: CASSANPGQGSEQFF. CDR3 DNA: TGTGCCAGCAGCGCAAATCCGGGACAGGGGTCTGAGCAGTTCTTC. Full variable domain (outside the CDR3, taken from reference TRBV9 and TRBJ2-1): DSGVTQTPKHLITATGQRVTLRCSPRSGDLSVYWYQQSLDQGLQFLIQYYNGEERAKGNILERFSAQQFPDLHSELNLSSLELGDSALYFCASSANPGQGSEQFFGPGTRLTVL.

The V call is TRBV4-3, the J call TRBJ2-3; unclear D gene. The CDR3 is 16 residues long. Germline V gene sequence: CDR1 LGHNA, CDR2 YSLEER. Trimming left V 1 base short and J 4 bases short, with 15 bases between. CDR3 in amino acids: CASSQASQQLADTQYF. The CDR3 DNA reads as TGCGCCAGCAGCCAAGCAAGCCAGCAGCTGGCAGATACGCAGTATTTT.

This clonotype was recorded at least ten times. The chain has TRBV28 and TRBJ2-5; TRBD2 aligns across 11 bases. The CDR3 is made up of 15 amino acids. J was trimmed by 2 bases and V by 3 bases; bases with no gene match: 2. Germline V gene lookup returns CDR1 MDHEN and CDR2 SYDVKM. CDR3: CASSFSSGGQETQYF. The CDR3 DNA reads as TGTGCCAGCAGTTTTTCTAGCGGGGGGCAAGAGACCCAGTACTTC.

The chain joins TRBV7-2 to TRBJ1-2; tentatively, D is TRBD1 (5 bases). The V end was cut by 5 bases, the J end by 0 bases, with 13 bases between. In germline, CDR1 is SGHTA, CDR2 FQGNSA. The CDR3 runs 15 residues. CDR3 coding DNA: TGTGCCAGCAGCCCAAGACAGACGACTAACTATGGCTACACCTTC. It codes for CASSPRQTTNYGYTF.

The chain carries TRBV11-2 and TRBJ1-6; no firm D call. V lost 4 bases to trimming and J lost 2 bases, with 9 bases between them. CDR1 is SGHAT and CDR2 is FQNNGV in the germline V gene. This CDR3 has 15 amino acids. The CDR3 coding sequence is TGTGCCAGCAGCTGGAACGGCGCCTATAATTCACCCCTCCACTTT. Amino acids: CASSWNGAYNSPLHF.

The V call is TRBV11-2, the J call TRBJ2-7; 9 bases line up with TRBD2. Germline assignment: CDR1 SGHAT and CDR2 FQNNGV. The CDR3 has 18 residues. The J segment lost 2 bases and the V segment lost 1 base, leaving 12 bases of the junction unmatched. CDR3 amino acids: CASSLALGSGRRTYEQYF. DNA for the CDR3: TGTGCCAGCAGCTTAGCCCTTGGAAGCGGGAGGAGAACCTACGAGCAGTACTTC.

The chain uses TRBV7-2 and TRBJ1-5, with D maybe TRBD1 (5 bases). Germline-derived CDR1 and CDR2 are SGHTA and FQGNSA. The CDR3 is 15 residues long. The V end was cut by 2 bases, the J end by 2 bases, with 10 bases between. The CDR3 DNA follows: TGTGCCAGCAGCTTATTCCAGGGAGGCAATCAGCCCCAGCATTTT. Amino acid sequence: CASSLFQGGNQPQHF.

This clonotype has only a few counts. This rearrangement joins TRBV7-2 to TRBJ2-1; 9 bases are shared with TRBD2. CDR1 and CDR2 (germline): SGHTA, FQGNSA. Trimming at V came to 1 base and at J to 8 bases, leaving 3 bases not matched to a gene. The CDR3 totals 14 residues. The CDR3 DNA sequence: TGTGCCAGCAGCTTAGATAGCGGGAGCTATGAGCAGTTCTTC. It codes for CASSLDSGSYEQFF.

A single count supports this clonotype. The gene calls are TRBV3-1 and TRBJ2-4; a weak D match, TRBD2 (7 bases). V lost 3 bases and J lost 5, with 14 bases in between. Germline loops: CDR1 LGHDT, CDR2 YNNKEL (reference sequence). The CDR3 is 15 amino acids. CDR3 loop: CASSQNPGGENIQYF. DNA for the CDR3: TGTGCCAGCAGCCAGAACCCGGGGGGCGAAAACATTCAGTACTTC.

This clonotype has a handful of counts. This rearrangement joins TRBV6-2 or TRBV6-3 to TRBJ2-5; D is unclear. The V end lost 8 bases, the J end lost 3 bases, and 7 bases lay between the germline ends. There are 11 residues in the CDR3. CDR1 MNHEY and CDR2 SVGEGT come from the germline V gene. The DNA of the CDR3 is TGTGCCAGCGAGCAGAAAGAGACCCAGTACTTC. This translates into CASEQKETQYF.

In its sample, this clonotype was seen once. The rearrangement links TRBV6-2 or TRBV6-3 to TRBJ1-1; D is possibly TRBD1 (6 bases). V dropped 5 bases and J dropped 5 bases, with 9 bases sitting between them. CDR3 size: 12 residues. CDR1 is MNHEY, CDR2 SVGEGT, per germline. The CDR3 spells CASSTGLTEAFF. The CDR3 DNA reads TGTGCCAGCAGTACAGGGTTAACTGAAGCTTTCTTT.

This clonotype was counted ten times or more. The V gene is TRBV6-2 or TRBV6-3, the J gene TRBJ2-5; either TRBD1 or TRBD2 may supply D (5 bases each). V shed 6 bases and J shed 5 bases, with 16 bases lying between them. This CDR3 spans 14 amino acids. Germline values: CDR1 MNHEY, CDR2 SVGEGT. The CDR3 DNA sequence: TGTGCCAGCAGACCAGGGACCCCGGGGGAGACCCAGTACTTC. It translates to CASRPGTPGETQYF.

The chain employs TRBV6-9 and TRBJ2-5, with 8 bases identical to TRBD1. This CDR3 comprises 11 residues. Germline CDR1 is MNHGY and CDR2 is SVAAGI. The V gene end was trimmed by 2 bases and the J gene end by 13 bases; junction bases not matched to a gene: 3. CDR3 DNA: TGTGCCAGCAGTTATGAGGACAGGGTGTACTTC. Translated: CASSYEDRVYF.

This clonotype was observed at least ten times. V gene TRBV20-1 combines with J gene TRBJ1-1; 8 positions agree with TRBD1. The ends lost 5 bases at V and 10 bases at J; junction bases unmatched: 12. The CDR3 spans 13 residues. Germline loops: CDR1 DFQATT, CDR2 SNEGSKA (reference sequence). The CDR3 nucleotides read TGCAGTGCTTCTCCGGGACAGGCGCAGAGAGCTTTCTTT. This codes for CSASPGQAQRAFF.

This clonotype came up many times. CDR3 coding DNA: TGTGCCAGCAGCTCATTAGCAATTCCTACTGAGCAGTTCTTC. Encoded protein: CASSSLAIPTEQFF. The chain employs TRBV7-2 and TRBJ2-1, with D uncertain. V was pared by 4 bases and J by 9 bases, with 16 bases between. Germline V gene data show CDR1 as SGHTA and CDR2 as FQGNSA. The CDR3 totals 14 residues.

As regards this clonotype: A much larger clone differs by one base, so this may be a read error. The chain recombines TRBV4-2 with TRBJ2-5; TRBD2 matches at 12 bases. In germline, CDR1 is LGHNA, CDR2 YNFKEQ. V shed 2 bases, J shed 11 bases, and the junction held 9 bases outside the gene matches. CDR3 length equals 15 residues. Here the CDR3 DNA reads TGTGCCAGCAGCCAACGGACTAGCGGGATAAATGAGCAGTACTTC. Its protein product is CASSQRTSGINEQYF.